Each of the 10 T cell receptor beta chains below was sequenced from the same sample in a study of T cells in Graves' hyperthyroidism and ophthalmopathy. TCR beta CDR3 sequences were amplified from RNA transcripts. The HTBI primer set drove a first-round RT-PCR of the TCR CDR3. Via MiXCR, TCRdb re-called the multiplex PCR reads, giving one row per CDR3 protein. Here the sample spans hundreds of thousands of distinct CDR3 sequences, around 15% being singletons. The specimen was blood. The source of these receptors is a man aged 50-60 years with Graves' ophthalmopathy.

This chain joins TRBV4-1 and TRBJ1-3; D unclear. Trimming removed 1 base from V and 0 bases from J, with 10 bases in between. The CDR3 is made up of 16 amino acids. Germline V gene lookup returns CDR1 MGHRA and CDR2 YSYEKL. The CDR3 region has the DNA TGCGCCAGCAGCCAAGTCACCTCCAACTCTGGAAACACCATATATTTT. Amino acid sequence: CASSQVTSNSGNTIYF.

This clonotype was picked up a small number of times. This may stem from a read error, because a much larger clone lies one nucleotide away. The chain carries TRBV20-1 and TRBJ2-1, with 7 bases identical to TRBD2. CDR1 and CDR2 from the germline V gene are DFQATT and SNEGSKA (reference sequence). The CDR3 has 13 amino acids. The ends lost 5 bases at V and 9 bases at J; junction bases unmatched: 10. This chain's CDR3 is CSALGEGATEQFF. CDR3 sequence (DNA): TGCAGTGCTCTGGGGGAGGGCGCCACTGAGCAGTTCTTC.

This clonotype was seen at least ten times. This rearrangement joins TRBV24-1 to TRBJ1-2; D unclear. Per germline, CDR1 KGHDR and CDR2 SFDVKD. V lost 6 bases and J 8 bases, leaving 21 bases between the germline ends. This CDR3 comprises 15 residues. The CDR3 sequence: CATSRTHGIVEGYTF. The CDR3 nucleotides are TGTGCCACCAGTAGGACTCATGGGATAGTCGAGGGCTACACCTTC.

The rearrangement joins TRBV10-2 to TRBJ2-7; 9 bases are a match to TRBD1. This CDR3 is 15 amino acids long. The junction had 11 bases not matched to a gene; V was cut back by 8 bases and J by 3 bases. CDR1 is WSHSY and CDR2 is SAAADI in the germline V gene. The CDR3 DNA reads as TGCGCCAGCCGAGGGACTTGGACAGGGGTCTACGAGCAGTACTTC. Its protein is CASRGTWTGVYEQYF.

At least ten counts were recorded for this clonotype. This rearrangement joins TRBV28 to TRBJ2-7; tentative D call: TRBD2 (5 bases). The CDR3 is made up of 12 amino acids. V gave up 6 bases and J gave up 4 bases, with 10 bases separating them. CDR1 is MDHEN, CDR2 SYDVKM, per germline. The CDR3 reads CASSRGKYEQYF. In DNA form, the CDR3 reads TGTGCCAGCAGCCGGGGAAAGTACGAGCAGTACTTC.

This clonotype was seen repeatedly, ten times or more. V gene TRBV30 combines with J gene TRBJ2-3; no firm D call. V lost 2 bases and J lost 2, with 8 bases in between. Germline assignment: CDR1 GTSNPN and CDR2 SVGIG (reference sequence). CDR3 length equals 13 residues. The CDR3 DNA reads TGTGCCTGGAGTTTGGTCCCCACAGATACGCAGTATTTT. Residues: CAWSLVPTDTQYF.

This clonotype occurred many times. The chain links TRBV5-6 to TRBJ2-1; no clear D. Trimming shortened V by 2 bases and J by 6 bases, and 6 bases separated the two germline ends. From germline, CDR1 is SGHDT and CDR2 YYEEEE. The CDR3 is 12 amino acids. The DNA of the CDR3 is TGTGCCAGCAGCTTTGGTGCCAATGAGCAGTTCTTC. Translating gives CASSFGANEQFF.

This clonotype was seen many times. The V gene is TRBV11-2, the J gene TRBJ2-3; the D gene is possibly TRBD1 (5 bases). The CDR3 covers 14 residues. Germline CDR1 and CDR2: SGHAT and FQNNGV. V was pared by 3 bases and J by 3 bases, with 10 bases between. The CDR3 loop is CASSLGHNTDTQYF. CDR3 bases: TGTGCCAGCAGCTTGGGGCATAATACAGATACGCAGTATTTT.

This clonotype has only a few counts. The chain joins TRBV4-1 to TRBJ2-1; 9 bases match TRBD2. Trimming cost V 2 bases and J 4 bases; bases outside gene matches: 12. CDR1 is MGHRA, CDR2 YSYEKL, per germline. There are 18 residues in the CDR3. CDR3 sequence reads: CASSQRISVGLAYNEQFF. CDR3 in DNA: TGCGCCAGCAGCCAACGAATCAGCGTAGGACTAGCGTACAATGAGCAGTTCTTC.

This clonotype appeared a few times. The chain has TRBV6-1 and TRBJ1-1; TRBD1 is a possible D gene (5 bases). Trimming removed 7 bases at V and 5 bases at J, with 14 bases between. Germline V lookup: CDR1 MNHNS, CDR2 SASEGT. The CDR3 has 13 residues. CDR3: CASKGPGWTEAFF. CDR3 nucleotide sequence: TGTGCCAGCAAGGGACCCGGCTGGACTGAAGCTTTCTTT.